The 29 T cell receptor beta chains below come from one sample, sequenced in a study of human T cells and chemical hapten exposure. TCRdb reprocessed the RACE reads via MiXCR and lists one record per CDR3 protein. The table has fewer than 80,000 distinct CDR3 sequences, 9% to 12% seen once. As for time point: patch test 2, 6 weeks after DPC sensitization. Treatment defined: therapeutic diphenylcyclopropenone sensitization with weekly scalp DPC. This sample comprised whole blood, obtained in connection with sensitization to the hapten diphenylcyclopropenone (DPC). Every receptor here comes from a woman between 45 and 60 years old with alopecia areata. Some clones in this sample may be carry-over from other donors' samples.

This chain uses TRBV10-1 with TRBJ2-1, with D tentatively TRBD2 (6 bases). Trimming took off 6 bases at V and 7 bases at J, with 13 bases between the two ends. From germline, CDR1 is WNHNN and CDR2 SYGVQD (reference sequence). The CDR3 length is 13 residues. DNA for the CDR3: TGCGCCAGCAGCCCTTCGACTAGTAATGAGCAGTTCTTC. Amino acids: CASSPSTSNEQFF.

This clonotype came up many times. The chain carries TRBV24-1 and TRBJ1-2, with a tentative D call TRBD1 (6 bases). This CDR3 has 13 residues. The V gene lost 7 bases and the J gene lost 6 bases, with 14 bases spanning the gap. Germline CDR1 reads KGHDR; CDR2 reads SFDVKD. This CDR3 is CATSGGQVNGYTF. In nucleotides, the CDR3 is TGTGCCACCAGCGGGGGCCAAGTGAATGGCTACACCTTC.

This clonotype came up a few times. CDR3 coding DNA: TGTGCCAGCAGTCCTATAACTATCCGGGGACTACATACGCAGTATTTT. It specifies CASSPITIRGLHTQYF. The chain couples TRBV27 to TRBJ2-3, with 7 bases identical to TRBD2. Germline lookup yields CDR1 MNHEY and CDR2 SMNVEV (reference sequence). V lost 5 bases to trimming and J lost 7 bases; unmatched junction nucleotides: 15. The CDR3 is made up of 16 amino acids.

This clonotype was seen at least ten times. CDR3 sequence reads: CSVDVGSRNNEQFF. The CDR3 DNA sequence: TGCAGCGTTGACGTCGGGAGTAGGAACAATGAGCAGTTCTTC. This sequence joins TRBV29-1 and TRBJ2-1, with a weak D call TRBD2 (6 bases). This CDR3 has 14 residues. The V end was cut by 3 bases, the J end by 5 bases, with 14 bases between. Germline V CDR1 and CDR2: SQVTM, ANQGSEA.

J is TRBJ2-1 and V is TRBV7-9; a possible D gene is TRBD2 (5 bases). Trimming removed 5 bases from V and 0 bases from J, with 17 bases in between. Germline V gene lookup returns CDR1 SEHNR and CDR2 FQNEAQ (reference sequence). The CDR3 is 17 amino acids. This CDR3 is CASSPDYRPSSYNEQFF. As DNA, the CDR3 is TGTGCCAGCAGCCCCGACTACCGACCGAGCTCCTACAATGAGCAGTTCTTC.

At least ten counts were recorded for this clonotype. The chain's CDR3 is CASRFSGTYEQYF. In DNA, the CDR3 is TGTGCCAGCAGGTTTTCGGGCACCTACGAGCAGTACTTC. The rearrangement joins TRBV5-4 to TRBJ2-7; D is unresolved. Germline V CDR1 and CDR2: SGHNT, YYREEE (reference sequence). V lost 5 bases and J lost 2, with 11 bases in between. The CDR3 consists of 13 residues.

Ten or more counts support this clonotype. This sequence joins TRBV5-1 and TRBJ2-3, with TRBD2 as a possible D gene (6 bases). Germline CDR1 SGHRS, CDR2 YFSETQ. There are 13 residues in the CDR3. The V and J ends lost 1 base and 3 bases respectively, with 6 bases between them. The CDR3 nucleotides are TGCGCCAGCAGCTTGCGGGAGACAGATACGCAGTATTTT. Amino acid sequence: CASSLRETDTQYF. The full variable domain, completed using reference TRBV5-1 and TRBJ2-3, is KAGVTQTPRYLIKTRGQQVTLSCSPISGHRSVSWYQQTPGQGLQFLFEYFSETQRNKGNFPGRFSGRQFSNSRSEMNVSTLELGDSALYLCASSLRETDTQYFGPGTRLTVL.

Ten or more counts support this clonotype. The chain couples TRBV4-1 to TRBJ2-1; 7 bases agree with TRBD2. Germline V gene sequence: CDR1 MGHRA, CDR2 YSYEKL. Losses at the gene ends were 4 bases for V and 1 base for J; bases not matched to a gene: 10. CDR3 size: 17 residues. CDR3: CASSLQGRAGSYNEQFF. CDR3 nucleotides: TGCGCCAGCAGCCTCCAAGGAAGAGCGGGGTCCTACAATGAGCAGTTCTTC.

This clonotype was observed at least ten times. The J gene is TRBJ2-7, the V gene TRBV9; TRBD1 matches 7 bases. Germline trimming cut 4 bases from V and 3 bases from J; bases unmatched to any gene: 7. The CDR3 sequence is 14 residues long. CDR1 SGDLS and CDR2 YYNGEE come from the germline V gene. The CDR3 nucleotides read TGTGCCAGCAGCCCGACGGGACAGAACTACGAGCAGTACTTC. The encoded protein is CASSPTGQNYEQYF.

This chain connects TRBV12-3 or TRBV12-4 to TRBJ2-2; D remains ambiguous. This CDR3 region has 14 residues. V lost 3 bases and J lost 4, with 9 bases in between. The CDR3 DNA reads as TGTGCCAGCAGTTTGTGGGCCACCACCGGGGAGCTGTTTTTT. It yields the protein CASSLWATTGELFF.

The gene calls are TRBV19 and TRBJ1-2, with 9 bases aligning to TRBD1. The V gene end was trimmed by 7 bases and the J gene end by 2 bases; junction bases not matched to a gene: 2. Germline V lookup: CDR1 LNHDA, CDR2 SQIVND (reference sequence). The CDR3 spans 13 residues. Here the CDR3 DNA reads TGTGCCAGTAAAGGGACAGGGAACTATGGCTACACCTTC. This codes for CASKGTGNYGYTF. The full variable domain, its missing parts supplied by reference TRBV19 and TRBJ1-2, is DGGITQSPKYLFRKEGQNVTLSCEQNLNHDAMYWYRQDPGQGLRLIYYSQIVNDFQKGDIAEGYSVSREKKESFPLTVTSAQKNPTAFYLCASKGTGNYGYTFGSGTRLTVV.

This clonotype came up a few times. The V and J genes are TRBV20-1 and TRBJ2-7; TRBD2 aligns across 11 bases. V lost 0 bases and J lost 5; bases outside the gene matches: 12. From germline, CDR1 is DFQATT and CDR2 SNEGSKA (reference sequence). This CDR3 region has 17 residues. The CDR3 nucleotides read TGCAGTGCTAGAGAGTCGCCCAGACTAGCGGGAAGGAACGAGCAGTACTTC. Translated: CSARESPRLAGRNEQYF.

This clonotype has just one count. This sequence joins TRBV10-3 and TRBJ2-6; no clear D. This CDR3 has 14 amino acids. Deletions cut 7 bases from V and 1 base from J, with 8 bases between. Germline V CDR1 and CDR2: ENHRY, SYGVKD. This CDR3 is CAIKEASGANVLTF. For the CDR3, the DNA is TGTGCCATCAAGGAAGCTTCTGGGGCCAACGTCCTGACTTTC.

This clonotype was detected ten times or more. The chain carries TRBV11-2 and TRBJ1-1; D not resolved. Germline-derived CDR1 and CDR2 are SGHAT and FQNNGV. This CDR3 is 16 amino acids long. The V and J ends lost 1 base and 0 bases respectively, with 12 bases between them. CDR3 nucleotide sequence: TGTGCCAGCAGCTTAGGTAGGAATTTAATGAACACTGAAGCTTTCTTT. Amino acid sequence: CASSLGRNLMNTEAFF.

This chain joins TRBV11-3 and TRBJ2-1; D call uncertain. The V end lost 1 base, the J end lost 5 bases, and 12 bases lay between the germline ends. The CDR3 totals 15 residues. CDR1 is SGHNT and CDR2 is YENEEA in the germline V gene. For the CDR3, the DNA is TGTGCCAGCAGCTTAGGTCCCGCTGGTAACAATGAGCAGTTCTTC. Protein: CASSLGPAGNNEQFF.

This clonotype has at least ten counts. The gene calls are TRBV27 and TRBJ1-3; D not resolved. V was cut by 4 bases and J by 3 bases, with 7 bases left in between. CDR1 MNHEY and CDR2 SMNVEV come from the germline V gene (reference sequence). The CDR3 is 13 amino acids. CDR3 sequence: CASSSSIGNTIYF. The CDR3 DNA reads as TGTGCCAGCAGTTCCTCAATTGGAAACACCATATATTTT.

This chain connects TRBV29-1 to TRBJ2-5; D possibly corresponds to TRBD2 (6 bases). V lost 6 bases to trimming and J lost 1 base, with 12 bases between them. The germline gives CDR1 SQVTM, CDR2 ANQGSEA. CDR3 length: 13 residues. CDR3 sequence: CSVATGLQETQYF. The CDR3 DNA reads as TGCAGCGTCGCTACGGGACTCCAAGAGACCCAGTACTTC. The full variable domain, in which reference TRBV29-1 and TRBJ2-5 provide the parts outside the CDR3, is SAVISQKPSRDICQRGTSLTIQCQVDSQVTMMFWYRQQPGQSLTLIATANQGSEATYESGFVIDKFPISRPNLTFSTLTVSNMSPEDSSIYLCSVATGLQETQYFGPGTRLLVL.

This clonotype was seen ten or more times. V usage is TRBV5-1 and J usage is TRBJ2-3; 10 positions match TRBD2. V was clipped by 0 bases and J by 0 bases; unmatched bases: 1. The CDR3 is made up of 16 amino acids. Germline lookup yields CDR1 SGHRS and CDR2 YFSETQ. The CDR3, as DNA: TGCGCCAGCAGCTTGGAACTAGCGGGAAGCACAGATACGCAGTATTTT. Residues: CASSLELAGSTDTQYF.

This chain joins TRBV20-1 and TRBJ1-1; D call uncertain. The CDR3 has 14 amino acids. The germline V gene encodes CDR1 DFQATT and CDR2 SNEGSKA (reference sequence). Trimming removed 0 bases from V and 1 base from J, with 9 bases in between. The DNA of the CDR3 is TGCAGTGCTAGAGATATTCGGGGGAACACTGAAGCTTTCTTT. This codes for CSARDIRGNTEAFF.

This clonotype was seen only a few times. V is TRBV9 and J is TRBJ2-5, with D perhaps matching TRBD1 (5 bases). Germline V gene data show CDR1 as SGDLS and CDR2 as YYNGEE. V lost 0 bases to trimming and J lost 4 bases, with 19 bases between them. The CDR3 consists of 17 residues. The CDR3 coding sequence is TGTGCCAGCAGCGTAGGGGCATACCCTTACCAGGGAGAGACCCAGTACTTC. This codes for CASSVGAYPYQGETQYF.

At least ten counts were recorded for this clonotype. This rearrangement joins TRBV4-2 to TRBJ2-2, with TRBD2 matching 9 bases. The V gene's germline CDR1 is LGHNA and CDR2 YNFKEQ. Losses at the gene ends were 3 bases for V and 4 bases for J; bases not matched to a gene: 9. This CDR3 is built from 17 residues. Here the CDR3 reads CASSHVPGLAATGELFF. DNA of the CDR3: TGTGCCAGCAGCCATGTACCGGGACTAGCTGCCACCGGGGAGCTGTTTTTT.

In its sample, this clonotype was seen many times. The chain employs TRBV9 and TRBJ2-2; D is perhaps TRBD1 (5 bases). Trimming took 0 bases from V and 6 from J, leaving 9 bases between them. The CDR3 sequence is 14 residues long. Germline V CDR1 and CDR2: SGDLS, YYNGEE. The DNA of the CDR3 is TGTGCCAGCAGCGTAGCTCAGGGTGCCGGGGAGCTGTTTTTT. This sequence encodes CASSVAQGAGELFF.

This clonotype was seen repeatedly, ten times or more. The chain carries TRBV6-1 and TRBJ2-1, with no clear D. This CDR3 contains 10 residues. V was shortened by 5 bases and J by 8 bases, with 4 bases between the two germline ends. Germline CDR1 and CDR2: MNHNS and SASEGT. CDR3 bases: TGTGCCAGCAGTAACTATGAGCAGTTCTTC. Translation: CASSNYEQFF.

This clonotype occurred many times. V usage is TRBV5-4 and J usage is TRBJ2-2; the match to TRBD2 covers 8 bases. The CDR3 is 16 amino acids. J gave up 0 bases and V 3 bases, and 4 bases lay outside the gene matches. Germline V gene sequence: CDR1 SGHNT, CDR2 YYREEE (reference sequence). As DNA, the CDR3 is TGTGCCAGCAGCTCACTTAGCGGGGCGAACACCGGGGAGCTGTTTTTT. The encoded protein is CASSSLSGANTGELFF.

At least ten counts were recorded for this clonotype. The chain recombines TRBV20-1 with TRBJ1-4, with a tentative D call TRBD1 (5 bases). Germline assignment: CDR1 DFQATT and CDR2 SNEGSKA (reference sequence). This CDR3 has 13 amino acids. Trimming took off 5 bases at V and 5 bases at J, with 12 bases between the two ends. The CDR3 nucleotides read TGCAGTGCTCCCGGGGCAGCAAATGAAAAACTGTTTTTT. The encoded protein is CSAPGAANEKLFF.

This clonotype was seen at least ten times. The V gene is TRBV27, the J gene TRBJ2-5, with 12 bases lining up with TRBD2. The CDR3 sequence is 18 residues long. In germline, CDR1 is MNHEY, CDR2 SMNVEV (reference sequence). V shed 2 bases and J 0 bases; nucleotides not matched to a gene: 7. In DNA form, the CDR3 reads TGTGCCAGCAGTTTACGAAGGACTAGCGGGGCGAACCAAGAGACCCAGTACTTC. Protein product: CASSLRRTSGANQETQYF.

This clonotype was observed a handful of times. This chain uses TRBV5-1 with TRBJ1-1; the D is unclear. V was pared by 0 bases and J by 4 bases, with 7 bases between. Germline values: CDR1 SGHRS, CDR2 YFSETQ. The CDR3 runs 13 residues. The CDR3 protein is CASSLEVITEAFF. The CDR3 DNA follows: TGCGCCAGCAGCTTGGAGGTGATCACTGAAGCTTTCTTT.

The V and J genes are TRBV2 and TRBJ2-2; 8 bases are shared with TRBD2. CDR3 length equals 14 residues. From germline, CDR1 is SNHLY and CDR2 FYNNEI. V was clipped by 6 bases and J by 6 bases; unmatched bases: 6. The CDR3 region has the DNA TGTGCCAGCAGGGGAATAGCGGGACCCGGGGAGCTGTTTTTT. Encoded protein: CASRGIAGPGELFF.

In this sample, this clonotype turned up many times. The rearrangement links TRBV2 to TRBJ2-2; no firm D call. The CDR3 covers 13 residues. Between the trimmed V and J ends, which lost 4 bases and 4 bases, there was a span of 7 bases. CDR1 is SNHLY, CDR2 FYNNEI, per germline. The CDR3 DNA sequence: TGTGCCAGCAGTGCACCGACCACCGGGGAGCTGTTTTTT. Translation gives CASSAPTTGELFF.